The 6 T cell receptor beta chains below come from one sample, sequenced in a study of shared clonotypes between healthy human individuals (dated by TCRdb to 2018 to 2021). The library was generated by the immunoSEQ multiplex PCR assay. Drawn from immuneACCESS, this table holds only the in-frame rearrangements with V and J called that TCRdb kept. Clones are partly lost; checked studies trace under half to an unresolved V gene and leave the rest unexplained. The sample includes approximately 720,000 clones, with approximately 75% observed a single time. Around 1.8% of the sample rests with the top ten. The sequenced sample consisted of memory CD4+ T cells sorted from blood. In the paper's terms, the cell subset or site label means: CD45RA-negative fraction. The receptors derive from a woman between 25 and 40 years old in good health.

This clone was counted at least ten times. The gene calls are TRBV10-3 and TRBJ2-1, with 11 positions matching TRBD2. This CDR3 is 14 amino acids long. CDR1 is ENHRY, CDR2 SYGVKD, per germline. V shed 7 bases, J shed 6 bases, and the junction held 5 bases outside the gene matches. CDR3: CAIMATSGTNEQFF. CDR3 DNA sequence: TGTGCCATCATGGCGACTAGCGGGACCAATGAGCAGTTCTTC.

The chain is built from TRBV29-1 and TRBJ1-3, with 8 bases lining up with TRBD1. This CDR3 contains 18 residues. CDR1 and CDR2 (germline): SQVTM, ANQGSEA. With V trimmed by 1 base and J by 0 bases, 11 bases remained unmatched. This CDR3 reads CSVEGTGRRDYSGNTIYF. CDR3 sequence (DNA): TGCAGCGTTGAAGGGACAGGGCGCAGAGACTACTCTGGAAACACCATATATTTT.

The chain carries TRBV10-2 and TRBJ1-5; D gene ambiguous. The CDR3 is 15 residues long. The ends were cut back, 0 bases at V and 2 bases at J, with 8 bases in the middle. Looked up from germline, CDR1 is WSHSY and CDR2 is SAAADI. The CDR3 DNA follows: TGCGCCAGCAGTGAGTCTGGAGCTCGCAATCAGCCCCAGCATTTT. It yields the protein CASSESGARNQPQHF.

The chain couples TRBV30 to TRBJ1-1, with TRBD1 matching over 9 bases. V shed 2 bases, J shed 1 base, and the junction held 8 bases outside the gene matches. The CDR3 is 16 amino acids. Germline CDR1 and CDR2: GTSNPN and SVGIG (reference sequence). CDR3 in amino acids: CAWSTTRTGANTEAFF. CDR3 coding DNA: TGTGCCTGGAGTACAACGAGGACAGGGGCGAACACTGAAGCTTTCTTT.

This chain links TRBV4-1 with TRBJ2-7; possibly TRBD2 for D (6 bases). The CDR3 sequence is 15 residues long. V dropped 4 bases and J dropped 1 base, with 14 bases sitting between them. Germline V lookup: CDR1 MGHRA, CDR2 YSYEKL. This CDR3 is CASSPSTSSSYEQYF. CDR3 bases: TGCGCCAGCAGCCCATCGACTAGTTCTTCCTACGAGCAGTACTTC.

This clone was seen only a few times. The rearrangement links TRBV5-1 to TRBJ2-7; 10 bases agree with TRBD2. The CDR3 contains 16 residues. The junction had 8 bases not matched to a gene; V was cut back by 0 bases and J by 5 bases. Germline V gives CDR1 SGHRS, CDR2 YFSETQ. The CDR3 region has the DNA TGCGCCAGCAGCTTGGAGGGTCTAGCGGGAGTTCACGAGCAGTACTTC. Its protein is CASSLEGLAGVHEQYF.